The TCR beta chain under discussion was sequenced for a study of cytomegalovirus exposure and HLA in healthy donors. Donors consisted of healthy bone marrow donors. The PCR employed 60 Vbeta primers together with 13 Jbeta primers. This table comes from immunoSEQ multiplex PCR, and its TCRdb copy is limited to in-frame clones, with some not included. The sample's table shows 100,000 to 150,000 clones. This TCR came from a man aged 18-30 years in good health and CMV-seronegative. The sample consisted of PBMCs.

CDR3 region: CASGTGVNTEAFF. The CDR3 nucleotides are TGTGCCAGCGGCACAGGGGTGAACACTGAAGCTTTCTTT. The chain recombines TRBV7-8 with TRBJ1-1; 7 nucleotides line up with TRBD1. The trim removed 8 bases at V and 0 bases at J, leaving 3 bases unmatched. The CDR3 has 13 residues. The germline gives CDR1 SGHVS, CDR2 FQNEAQ.